The clone carrying this TCR beta chain occurred once. Its antigen is unidentified. V lost 3 bases and J lost 7, with 13 bases in between. CDR1 and CDR2 (germline): SGDLS, YYNGEE. The CDR3 is 13 amino acids. These data are taken from a study of T cell repertoires in cytomegalovirus infection. TCRdb processed the reads anew with MiXCR; each CDR3 protein has one entry. This table has hundreds of thousands of distinct CDR3 sequences, 32% appearing once. This sequence was found in a human donor in good health (CMV status not recorded). Some clones in this sample may be carry-over from other donors' samples. This sample comprised cultured CD8+ T cells from PBMCs, obtained from culture after CMV antigen stimulation. The rearrangement uses TRBV9 and TRBJ1-2; no definite D call. The DNA of the CDR3 is TGTGCCAGCAGCGACCCACGGCGGAGTGGCTACACCTTC. It encodes CASSDPRRSGYTF.